This T cell receptor (beta chain) was captured by sequencing in a study of tumor-infiltrating lymphocytes in primary liver carcinoma. The overall study: Each of the growths was stage T1-T3 N0M0, extending roughly 4.2 to 10 cm across. Study-wide findings and caveats: Compared with blood, tumor repertoires held significantly more in their top 250 clones.

The count of this clonotype is one. The antigen remains unidentified. The junction does not match germline at one end; this may be a read error. Unsorted whole blood served as the source of blood RNA, and germline DNA was extracted as well. The researchers produced TCR beta cDNA from 500 ng total RNA with a constant-region primer. TCR beta libraries came from three nested multiplex PCR rounds using slightly modified ARM-PCR. With TRBV1-TRBV30 forward primers and a C-beta reverse primer, the first two PCR rounds were run for nine to eleven cycles each. TCRdb re-called the multiplex PCR reads through MiXCR, storing one row per CDR3 protein. The sample records approximately 330,000 distinct CDR3 sequences, about two thirds being singletons. Germline V lookup: CDR1 SGHAT, CDR2 FQNNGV. This CDR3 spans 13 amino acids.

Sequences were obtained from peripheral blood. The V call is TRBV11-2, the J call TRBJ1-1; tentatively, D is TRBD1 (6 bases). This sequence was found in a middle-aged man with primary liver carcinoma and hepatitis B virus infection. CDR3 region: CASNFNRDTEAFF. As DNA, the CDR3 is TGTGCCAGCAACTTCAACAGGGACACTGAAGCTTTCTTC.